Presented here are 23 T cell receptor beta chains from one specimen sequenced in a study of cytomegalovirus exposure and HLA in healthy donors. PCR involved 60 Vbeta and 13 Jbeta primers. TCRdb's copy holds only in-frame clones and misses some; the assay was immunoSEQ multiplex PCR. Of approximately 180,000 clones listed, roughly 83% are singletons. The source material was PBMCs. All receptors derive from a woman between 45 and 65 years old in good health and CMV-seronegative.

V is TRBV4-2 and J is TRBJ2-1; TRBD2 aligns across 10 bases. The ends lost 1 base at V and 8 bases at J; junction bases unmatched: 11. The CDR3 sequence is 17 residues long. Germline loops: CDR1 LGHNA, CDR2 YNFKEQ. The CDR3 coding sequence is TGTGCCAGCAGCCAAGCGGCGACACTAGCGGGGATCCATGAGCAGTTCTTC. Protein sequence: CASSQAATLAGIHEQFF.

This clone has more than one count but fewer than ten. This chain uses TRBV19 with TRBJ2-2; a possible D gene is TRBD2 (6 bases). In germline, CDR1 is LNHDA, CDR2 SQIVND (reference sequence). CDR3 size: 17 residues. Trimming removed 0 bases from V and 4 bases from J, with 15 bases in between. The CDR3, as DNA: TGTGCCAGTAGTATAGACCGACTAGTTTGGGGCACCGGGGAGCTGTTTTTT. It translates to CASSIDRLVWGTGELFF.

V usage is TRBV18 and J usage is TRBJ1-3; 9 bases are a match to TRBD1. In germline, CDR1 is KGHSH, CDR2 LQKENI. V gave up 3 bases and J gave up 3 bases; unmatched junction bases: 9. CDR3 size: 17 residues. CDR3 bases: TGTGCCAGCTCACCTTTGGGGACAGGGAGAGGTGGAAACACCATATATTTT. Translated, it gives CASSPLGTGRGGNTIYF.

The chain employs TRBV7-9 and TRBJ2-2; D is ambiguous. The CDR3 loop spans 14 amino acids. The V gene's germline CDR1 is SEHNR and CDR2 FQNEAQ (reference sequence). Trimming cost V 1 base and J 6 bases, with 9 bases left between them. The CDR3 DNA reads as TGTGCCAGCAGCTTAGGCTCAGCGTCCGGGGAGCTGTTTTTT. This translates into CASSLGSASGELFF.

The chain carries TRBV5-1 and TRBJ2-2, with D unclear. CDR3 size: 15 residues. CDR1 is SGHRS, CDR2 YFSETQ, per germline. Trimming took 4 bases from V and 1 from J, leaving 11 bases between them. The CDR3: CASSPLAQNTGELFF. CDR3 nucleotide sequence: TGCGCCAGCAGCCCCCTGGCCCAGAACACCGGGGAGCTGTTTTTT.

The sample holds a few counts of this clone. For the CDR3, the DNA is TGTGCCAGCAGCTTACGGCCAGGAAGCAATCAGCCCCAGCATTTT. Translating it yields CASSLRPGSNQPQHF. This rearrangement joins TRBV7-2 to TRBJ1-5; no clear D gene. Germline V gives CDR1 SGHTA, CDR2 FQGNSA. CDR3 size: 15 residues. Between the trimmed V and J ends, which lost 2 bases and 1 base, there was a span of 9 bases.

The chain uses TRBV5-1 and TRBJ2-2; 9 bases map to TRBD1. Germline CDR1 and CDR2: SGHRS and YFSETQ. The CDR3 sequence is 16 residues long. Germline trimming cut 4 bases from V and 2 bases from J; bases unmatched to any gene: 6. The CDR3 nucleotides are TGCGCCAGCAGCCCGCGGACAGGGGACAACACCGGGGAGCTGTTTTTT. Translated: CASSPRTGDNTGELFF.

This clone was seen more than once but under ten times. This chain joins TRBV14 and TRBJ1-3; 8 nucleotides match TRBD1. After removal of 4 bases from V and 1 base from J, the junction contained 6 bases not matched to a gene. This CDR3 has 16 residues. CDR1 SGHDN and CDR2 FVKESK come from the germline V gene. CDR3 sequence: CASSPYRGISGNTIYF. The CDR3 DNA is TGTGCCAGCAGCCCCTACAGGGGGATTTCTGGAAACACCATATATTTT.

The chain joins TRBV28 to TRBJ1-2; TRBD1 agrees at 9 bases. V shed 5 bases and J 7 bases; nucleotides not matched to a gene: 8. Germline V gene data show CDR1 as MDHEN and CDR2 as SYDVKM. The CDR3 runs to 14 residues. CDR3 protein: CASSIQGAPCGYTF. The CDR3 DNA reads as TGTGCCAGCAGTATACAGGGGGCCCCCTGTGGCTACACCTTC.

The chain combines TRBV19 with TRBJ1-4, with no clear D. The germline CDR1 and CDR2 sequences are LNHDA and SQIVND (reference sequence). Trimming cost V 4 bases and J 0 bases, with 9 bases left between them. This CDR3 is built from 15 residues. In DNA, the CDR3 is TGTGCCAGTAGTACTCCCGGTGCAACTAATGAAAAACTGTTTTTT. It encodes CASSTPGATNEKLFF.

This CDR3 is CASSARDRADSPLHF. CDR3 in DNA: TGTGCCAGCAGCGCCCGGGACAGGGCCGATTCACCCCTCCACTTT. This chain connects TRBV7-9 to TRBJ1-6, with 9 positions matching TRBD1. The J segment lost 8 bases and the V segment lost 5 bases, leaving 7 bases of the junction unmatched. This CDR3 is 15 amino acids long. Germline V gene sequence: CDR1 SEHNR, CDR2 FQNEAQ (reference sequence).

V usage is TRBV2 and J usage is TRBJ1-2; D not certain. The CDR3 is 14 amino acids. CDR1 and CDR2 (germline): SNHLY, FYNNEI. V was pared by 7 bases and J by 6 bases, with 18 bases between. The DNA for the CDR3 is TGTGCCAGCATGGAGGGTGGTTTTTCGGATGGCTACACCTTC. It codes for CASMEGGFSDGYTF.

The rearrangement links TRBV7-9 to TRBJ1-1; D not certain. CDR1 SEHNR and CDR2 FQNEAQ come from the germline V gene (reference sequence). The V end lost 4 bases, the J end lost 4 bases, and 4 bases lay between the germline ends. The CDR3 is 11 amino acids. CDR3 in DNA: TGTGCCAGCAGCTCCAGCACTGAAGCTTTCTTT. Amino acid sequence: CASSSSTEAFF.

The rearrangement uses TRBV4-2 and TRBJ2-2, with D perhaps TRBD2 (5 bases). Germline V gene lookup returns CDR1 LGHNA and CDR2 YNFKEQ. V lost 0 bases to trimming and J lost 7 bases, with 15 bases between them. The CDR3 consists of 16 residues. CDR3 amino acids: CASSQDSSGAVGELFF. DNA for the CDR3: TGTGCCAGCAGCCAAGACTCTAGTGGAGCGGTCGGGGAGCTGTTTTTT.

V usage is TRBV28 and J usage is TRBJ1-1, with a possible D match to TRBD1 (5 bases). CDR1 is MDHEN and CDR2 is SYDVKM in the germline V gene. The CDR3 totals 15 residues. The V and J ends lost 4 bases and 11 bases respectively, with 23 bases between them. The DNA for the CDR3 is TGTGCCAGCAGTTATCCGGCTCTAGGAGGGGCGCGGGCTTTCTTT. This encodes CASSYPALGGARAFF.

The chain employs TRBV29-1 and TRBJ1-5; 8 bases are a match to TRBD1. The junction had 8 bases not matched to a gene; V was cut back by 6 bases and J by 7 bases. This CDR3 is 13 amino acids long. Germline V CDR1 and CDR2: SQVTM, ANQGSEA. As DNA, the CDR3 is TGCAGCGTAGCGACAGGGGCTAGGCAGCCCCAGCATTTT. Translating it yields CSVATGARQPQHF.

This sequence joins TRBV27 and TRBJ1-2; D is unclear. Germline V CDR1 and CDR2: MNHEY, SMNVEV (reference sequence). The CDR3 sequence is 13 residues long. V gave up 4 bases and J gave up 8 bases, with 14 bases separating them. CDR3 DNA: TGTGCCAGCAGTTCCATGGACGGACTCGGCTACACCTTC. This codes for CASSSMDGLGYTF.

Here the CDR3 DNA reads TGTGCCAGCAGCTTCAAGGGACAGGGGGTAAGAGGCTACACCTTC. It translates to CASSFKGQGVRGYTF. The chain carries TRBV7-2 and TRBJ1-2, with 11 bases matching TRBD1. The V gene end was trimmed by 3 bases and the J gene end by 8 bases; junction bases not matched to a gene: 8. The CDR3 runs to 15 residues. The V gene's germline CDR1 is SGHTA and CDR2 FQGNSA.

The J gene is TRBJ2-1, the V gene TRBV14; 11 nucleotides match TRBD2. The J segment lost 9 bases and the V segment lost 3 bases, leaving 13 bases of the junction unmatched. The CDR3 has 17 residues. Germline CDR1 reads SGHDN; CDR2 reads FVKESK. The CDR3: CASSQGTSGLGFGEQFF. In nucleotides, the CDR3 is TGTGCCAGCAGCCAGGGGACTAGCGGCCTAGGCTTCGGTGAGCAGTTCTTC.

This chain links TRBV5-1 with TRBJ2-3; D may be TRBD1 (6 bases). Germline loops: CDR1 SGHRS, CDR2 YFSETQ. The CDR3 contains 14 residues. V lost 4 bases to trimming and J lost 3 bases, with 12 bases between them. The CDR3 here is CASSTRGRTDTQYF. DNA for the CDR3: TGCGCCAGCAGCACCAGGGGTAGGACAGATACGCAGTATTTT.

The chain recombines TRBV7-9 with TRBJ1-1; D ambiguous. The CDR3 runs to 14 residues. Germline loops: CDR1 SEHNR, CDR2 FQNEAQ (reference sequence). Trimming pared 5 bases from V and 8 bases from J, leaving 18 bases between. CDR3 bases: TGTGCCAGCAGCATTAATGGAGGGAAGGGAGAAGCTTTCTTT. This encodes CASSINGGKGEAFF.

The chain recombines TRBV5-1 with TRBJ2-7; a weak D match, TRBD2 (6 bases). The CDR3 has 13 amino acids. With 2 bases removed from V and 6 bases from J, the gap between germline ends came to 12 bases. Per germline, CDR1 SGHRS and CDR2 YFSETQ. DNA of the CDR3: TGCGCCAGCAGCTTTAATTTGGGGGGCGAGCAGTACTTC. As protein: CASSFNLGGEQYF.

The chain employs TRBV5-8 and TRBJ2-6; weak D call: TRBD1 (5 bases). There are 15 residues in the CDR3. The ends were cut back, 1 base at V and 2 bases at J, with 7 bases in the middle. Germline values: CDR1 SGHTS, CDR2 YDEGEE. This chain's CDR3 is CASSLRGTGANVLTF. The DNA of the CDR3 is TGTGCCAGCAGCTTGAGGGGCACTGGGGCCAACGTCCTGACTTTC.